This TCR beta chain is drawn from a study of shared clonotypes between healthy human individuals. Study summary: Donors had three CD4 naive, three CD4 memory, two CD8 naive and one CD8 memory plate apiece.

Cells designated naive CD8 were CD45RO-negative and were positively selected for CCR7, with terminally differentiated effector memory CD45RA+ cells excluded. Libraries were prepared by immunoSEQ multiplex PCR; TCRdb keeps only in-frame clonotypes and omits some of them. The sample shows around 700,000 clones, 92% of them seen only once. The TCR originated in a man aged 25-45 years in good health. Sample: naive CD8+ T cells sorted from blood.

The CDR3 DNA reads TGTGCCATCAGTGAATCTGTGCAGGGGAGCACTGAAGCTTTCTTT. Encoded protein: CAISESVQGSTEAFF. The gene calls are TRBV10-3 and TRBJ1-1; D is possibly TRBD1 (6 bases). V gave up 3 bases and J gave up 4 bases, with 15 bases separating them. The germline V gene has CDR1 ENHRY and CDR2 SYGVKD. The CDR3 contains 15 residues.